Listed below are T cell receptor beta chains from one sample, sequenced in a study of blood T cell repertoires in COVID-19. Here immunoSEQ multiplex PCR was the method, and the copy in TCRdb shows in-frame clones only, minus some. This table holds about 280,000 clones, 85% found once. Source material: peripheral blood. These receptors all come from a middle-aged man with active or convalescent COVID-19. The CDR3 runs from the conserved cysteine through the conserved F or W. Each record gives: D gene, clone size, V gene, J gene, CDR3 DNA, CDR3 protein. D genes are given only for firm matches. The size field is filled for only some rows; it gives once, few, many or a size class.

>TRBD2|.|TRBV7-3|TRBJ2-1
TGTGCCAGCAGCCCCCAGGGGACTAGCGGGATCGGTGAGCAGTTCTTC
CASSPQGTSGIGEQFF
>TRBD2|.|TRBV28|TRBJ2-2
TGTGCCAGCACCTCCGGGGGGAGATACACCGGGGAGCTGTTTTTT
CASTSGGRYTGELFF
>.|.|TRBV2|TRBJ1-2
TGTGCCAGCAGTGAATGGGGGGATGGCTACACCTTC
CASSEWGDGYTF
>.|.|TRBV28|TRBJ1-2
TGTGCCAGCAAAAGAACTCAGCGGCGCTATGGCTACACCTTC
CASKRTQRRYGYTF
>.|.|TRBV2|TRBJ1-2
TGTGCCAGCAGTGAAGGGTCAGTTCGCAGCTATGGCTACACCTTC
CASSEGSVRSYGYTF
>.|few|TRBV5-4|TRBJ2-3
TGTGCCAGCAGCTTGGCTGGCCGCACAGATACGCAGTATTTT
CASSLAGRTDTQYF
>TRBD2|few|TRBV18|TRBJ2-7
TGTGCCAGCTCACCCCCTAGCGGAGCCAGCTACGAGCAGTACTTC
CASSPPSGASYEQYF
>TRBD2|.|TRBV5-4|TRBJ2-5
TGTGCCAGCAGCTTGCTTTTCGCGGGAGGTTACGAGACCCAGTACTTC
CASSLLFAGGYETQYF
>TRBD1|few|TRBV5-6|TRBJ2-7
TGTGCCAGCAGCTTGTACAGGGGGAGATACGAGCAGTACTTC
CASSLYRGRYEQYF
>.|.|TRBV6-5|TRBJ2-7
TGTGCCAGCACGTTCCAGGGGAATGACCACTACGAGCAGTACTTC
CASTFQGNDHYEQYF
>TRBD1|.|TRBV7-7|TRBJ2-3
TGTGCCAGCAGCCCCCATCCGGGACAGAGCACAGATACGCAGTATTTT
CASSPHPGQSTDTQYF
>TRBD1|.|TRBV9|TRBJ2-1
TGTGCCAGCAGCCCAGCCGGGACAGCCTACAATGAGCAGTTCTTC
CASSPAGTAYNEQFF
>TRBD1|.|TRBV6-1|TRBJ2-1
TGTGCCAGCAGCCTACAGGGGCCTAGCCACAATGAGCAGTTCTTC
CASSLQGPSHNEQFF
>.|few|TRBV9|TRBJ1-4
TGTGCCAGCAGCCCAGATGCAACTAATGAAAAACTGTTTTTT
CASSPDATNEKLFF
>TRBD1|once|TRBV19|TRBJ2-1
TGTGCCAGTAGTTCTTGGGCGGGACAGGGATACAATGAGCAGTTCTTC
CASSSWAGQGYNEQFF
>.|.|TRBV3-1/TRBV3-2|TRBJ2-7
TGTGCCAGCAGCCAAGTGCGGGGCCTCTTCTACGAGCAGTACTTC
CASSQVRGLFYEQYF
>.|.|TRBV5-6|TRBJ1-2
TGTGCCAGCAGCTTGACCGACAGTACAACTCACTATGGCTACACCTTC
CASSLTDSTTHYGYTF